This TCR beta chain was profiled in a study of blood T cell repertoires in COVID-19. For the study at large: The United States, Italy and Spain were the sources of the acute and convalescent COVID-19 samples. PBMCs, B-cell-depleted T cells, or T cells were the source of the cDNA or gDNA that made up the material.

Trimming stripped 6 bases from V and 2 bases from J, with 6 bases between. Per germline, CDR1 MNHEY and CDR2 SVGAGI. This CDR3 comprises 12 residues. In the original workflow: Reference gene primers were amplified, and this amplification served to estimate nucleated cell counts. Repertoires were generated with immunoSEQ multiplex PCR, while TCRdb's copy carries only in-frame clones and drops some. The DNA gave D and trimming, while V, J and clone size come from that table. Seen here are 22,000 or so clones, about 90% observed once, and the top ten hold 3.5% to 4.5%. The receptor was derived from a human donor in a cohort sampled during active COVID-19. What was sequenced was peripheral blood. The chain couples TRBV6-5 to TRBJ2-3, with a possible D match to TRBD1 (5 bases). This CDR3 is CASRGDTDTQYF. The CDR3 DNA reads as TGTGCCAGCAGAGGGGACACAGATACGCAGTATTTT.